A single sample gave rise to the 14 T cell receptor beta chains below, sequenced in a study of T cell repertoires in aging, cancer and after chemotherapy. The template was genomic DNA from peripheral blood, not RNA. Multiplex touch-down PCR with TRB-A/B primers amplified rearranged V-D-J TRB sequences. TCRdb re-called the multiplex PCR reads through MiXCR, storing one row per CDR3 protein. The table records about 3,300 distinct CDR3 sequences, under 25% of them present only once. The sequenced material came from blood. These receptors were obtained from a human donor with a blood cancer.

About this clonotype: Given a much more abundant clone one base away, this may be a read error. The rearrangement joins TRBV6-5 to TRBJ2-3; 8 bases line up with TRBD2. Germline values: CDR1 MNHEY, CDR2 SVGAGI. The CDR3 runs to 15 residues. The CDR3 DNA reads as TGTGCCAGCAGTCTTGACGGGGGGGGCACAAATACGCAGTATTTT. It encodes CASSLDGGGTNTQYF.

By frequency in the sample, this clonotype is medium-sized (0.01 to 0.1%). The chain combines TRBV4-3 with TRBJ2-1; D gene ambiguous. In germline, CDR1 is LGHNA, CDR2 YSLEER. The CDR3 totals 12 residues. The V and J ends lost 1 base and 15 bases respectively, with 13 bases between them. CDR3 protein: CASSQAQSTPFF. CDR3 DNA sequence: TGCGCCAGCAGCCAAGCGCAGTCAACCCCGTTCTTC.

This clonotype is termed medium-sized. The V gene is TRBV20-1, the J gene TRBJ2-1, with D possibly TRBD1 on 6 matching bases. The germline CDR1 and CDR2 sequences are DFQATT and SNEGSKA (reference sequence). This CDR3 is 13 amino acids long. Trimming took 7 bases from V and 4 from J, leaving 14 bases between them. In nucleotides, the CDR3 is TGCAGTGTGGTGGGGGCAAGGTACAATGAGCAGTTCTTC. Amino acids: CSVVGARYNEQFF.

This clonotype is categorized as medium-sized. DNA for the CDR3: TGTGCCAGCAGCCAGGGCTCCTACAATGAGCAGTTCTTC. Residues: CASSQGSYNEQFF. The rearrangement uses TRBV27 and TRBJ2-1, with a possible D match to TRBD1 (5 bases). This CDR3 region has 13 residues. Deletions cut 6 bases from V and 0 bases from J, with 6 bases between. In germline, CDR1 is MNHEY, CDR2 SMNVEV (reference sequence).

The chain employs TRBV6-6 and TRBJ2-1, with D perhaps matching TRBD2 (6 bases). CDR1 and CDR2 from the germline V gene are MNHNY and SVGAGI (reference sequence). V lost 6 bases and J 0 bases, leaving 21 bases between the germline ends. The CDR3 contains 18 residues. CDR3 DNA sequence: TGTGCCAGCAGCGAACTAGCAGGAGCCCCTAGCTCCTACAATGAGCAGTTCTTC. Its protein product is CASSELAGAPSSYNEQFF.

The rearrangement links TRBV5-1 to TRBJ2-2; TRBD2 might be the D (6 bases). CDR1 is SGHRS and CDR2 is YFSETQ in the germline V gene. Trimming removed 2 bases from V and 6 bases from J, with 11 bases in between. The CDR3 loop spans 14 amino acids. This CDR3 reads CASSFSGSPGELFF. Written as DNA, the CDR3 is TGCGCCAGCAGCTTTTCCGGGAGCCCCGGGGAGCTGTTTTTT. Looking up the rest from reference TRBV5-1 and TRBJ2-2 gives the full variable domain: KAGVTQTPRYLIKTRGQQVTLSCSPISGHRSVSWYQQTPGQGLQFLFEYFSETQRNKGNFPGRFSGRQFSNSRSEMNVSTLELGDSALYLCASSFSGSPGELFFGEGSRLTVL.

This clonotype was seen once. One end of the junction varies from germline; a read error may be responsible. The J gene is TRBJ2-3, the V gene TRBV20-1, with D unresolved. Germline-derived CDR1 and CDR2 are DFQATT and SNEGSKA (reference sequence). The CDR3 totals 13 residues. The CDR3 nucleotides are TGCAGTACCTTACTACTTAGCACAGAAACGCAGTATTTT. Its protein is CSTLLLSTETQYF.

This clonotype is medium-sized within its sample. The chain carries TRBV18 and TRBJ1-6; 9 nucleotides align to TRBD1. Germline CDR1 and CDR2: KGHSH and LQKENI. J lost 6 bases, V lost 8 bases, and 14 bases had no gene match. The CDR3 is made up of 17 amino acids. The CDR3 region is CASGGTGIRDGNSPLHF. For the CDR3, the DNA is TGTGCCAGCGGCGGGACAGGGATACGGGACGGTAATTCACCCCTCCACTTT. The full variable domain, in which reference TRBV18 and TRBJ1-6 provide the parts outside the CDR3, is NAGVMQNPRHLVRRRGQEARLRCSPMKGHSHVYWYRQLPEEGLKFMVYLQKENIIDESGMPKERFSAEFPKEGPSILRIQQVVRGDSAAYFCASGGTGIRDGNSPLHFGNGTRLTVT.

With regard to this clonotype: Just one base apart from a much larger clone, this may be a read error. The chain carries TRBV20-1 and TRBJ1-2; no clear D gene. V dropped 0 bases and J dropped 5 bases, with 10 bases sitting between them. The CDR3 runs 13 residues. Per germline, CDR1 DFQATT and CDR2 SNEGSKA (reference sequence). The chain's CDR3 is CSARDPKRYGYTF. CDR3 nucleotides: TGCAGTGCTAGAGATCCCAAACGTTATGGCTACACCTTC.

J is TRBJ2-7 and V is TRBV12-3 or TRBV12-4; maybe TRBD2 (5 bases). Deletions cut 0 bases from V and 3 bases from J, with 9 bases between. The CDR3 is made up of 14 amino acids. CDR3 coding DNA: TGTGCCAGCAGTTTAGCGCGGGTTGGCTACGAGCAGTACTTC. Protein sequence: CASSLARVGYEQYF.

This clonotype is termed medium-sized. The rearrangement uses TRBV5-6 and TRBJ2-6; 9 bases match TRBD1. CDR3 length equals 18 residues. The germline gives CDR1 SGHDT, CDR2 YYEEEE. The J segment lost 0 bases and the V segment lost 4 bases, leaving 8 bases of the junction unmatched. In DNA, the CDR3 is TGTGCCAGCAGCGGGCGGGGACAGGGATTCTCTGGGGCCAACGTCCTGACTTTC. Encoded protein: CASSGRGQGFSGANVLTF.

V usage is TRBV6-6 and J usage is TRBJ1-2; TRBD1 agrees at 8 bases. Per the germline V gene, CDR1 is MNHNY and CDR2 is SVGAGI (reference sequence). V lost 5 bases and J lost 4; bases outside the gene matches: 6. The CDR3 spans 14 residues. CDR3 protein: CASSSEDRAYGYTF. The CDR3 nucleotides are TGTGCCAGCAGTAGCGAGGACAGGGCCTATGGCTACACCTTC.

Only a few counts were recorded for this clonotype. V is TRBV10-3 and J is TRBJ2-7; D not resolved. The CDR3 length is 11 residues. The germline CDR1 and CDR2 sequences are ENHRY and SYGVKD. V was clipped by 4 bases and J by 3 bases, with 4 bases between them. CDR3 in amino acids: CAISGGYEQYF. The CDR3 DNA sequence: TGTGCCATCAGTGGGGGCTACGAGCAGTACTTC.

Only a few counts were recorded for this clonotype. This chain joins TRBV20-1 and TRBJ2-1; 10 bases agree with TRBD2. The V gene's germline CDR1 is DFQATT and CDR2 SNEGSKA (reference sequence). Trimming took 1 base from V and 3 from J; bases not matched to a gene: 6. This CDR3 region has 16 residues. CDR3 sequence reads: CSARVGLAEFYNEQFF. CDR3 nucleotides: TGCAGTGCTAGAGTAGGACTAGCGGAGTTCTACAATGAGCAGTTCTTC.